The present T cell receptor (beta chain) was sequenced within a study of response to subunit inactivated influenza vaccine. The sample holds a few counts of this clonotype. TCRdb redid the calling of the RT-PCR reads with MiXCR, one entry per CDR3 protein. This sample has about 540,000 distinct CDR3 sequences, with under 30% found just once. Trimming shortened V by 4 bases and J by 0 bases, and 10 bases separated the two germline ends. The CDR3 is made up of 15 amino acids. Germline V gene sequence: CDR1 MGHRA, CDR2 YSYEKL. This sample also appeared in a second study, on T cells expressing NK-cell markers. That paper notes: As the method of synthesis, 5'RACE template switching with UMIs yielded TCR beta cDNA. Each TCR beta repertoire originated in sorted T cells that were CD3+CD56+NKG2C+, CD3+CD56+NKG2C- or CD3+CD56-NKG2C+. There were seven HCMV-seropositive donors and one seronegative donor among the eight sequenced.

The receptor comes from a man aged 50 or older who received an inactivated influenza vaccine. The sequencing used CD4+ T cells sorted from PBMCs, collected 12 days after vaccination. The chain couples TRBV4-1 to TRBJ1-5; the D is unclear. The CDR3 DNA reads TGCGCCAGCAGCCTCGAACACTATAGCAATCAGCCCCAGCATTTT. It encodes CASSLEHYSNQPQHF.